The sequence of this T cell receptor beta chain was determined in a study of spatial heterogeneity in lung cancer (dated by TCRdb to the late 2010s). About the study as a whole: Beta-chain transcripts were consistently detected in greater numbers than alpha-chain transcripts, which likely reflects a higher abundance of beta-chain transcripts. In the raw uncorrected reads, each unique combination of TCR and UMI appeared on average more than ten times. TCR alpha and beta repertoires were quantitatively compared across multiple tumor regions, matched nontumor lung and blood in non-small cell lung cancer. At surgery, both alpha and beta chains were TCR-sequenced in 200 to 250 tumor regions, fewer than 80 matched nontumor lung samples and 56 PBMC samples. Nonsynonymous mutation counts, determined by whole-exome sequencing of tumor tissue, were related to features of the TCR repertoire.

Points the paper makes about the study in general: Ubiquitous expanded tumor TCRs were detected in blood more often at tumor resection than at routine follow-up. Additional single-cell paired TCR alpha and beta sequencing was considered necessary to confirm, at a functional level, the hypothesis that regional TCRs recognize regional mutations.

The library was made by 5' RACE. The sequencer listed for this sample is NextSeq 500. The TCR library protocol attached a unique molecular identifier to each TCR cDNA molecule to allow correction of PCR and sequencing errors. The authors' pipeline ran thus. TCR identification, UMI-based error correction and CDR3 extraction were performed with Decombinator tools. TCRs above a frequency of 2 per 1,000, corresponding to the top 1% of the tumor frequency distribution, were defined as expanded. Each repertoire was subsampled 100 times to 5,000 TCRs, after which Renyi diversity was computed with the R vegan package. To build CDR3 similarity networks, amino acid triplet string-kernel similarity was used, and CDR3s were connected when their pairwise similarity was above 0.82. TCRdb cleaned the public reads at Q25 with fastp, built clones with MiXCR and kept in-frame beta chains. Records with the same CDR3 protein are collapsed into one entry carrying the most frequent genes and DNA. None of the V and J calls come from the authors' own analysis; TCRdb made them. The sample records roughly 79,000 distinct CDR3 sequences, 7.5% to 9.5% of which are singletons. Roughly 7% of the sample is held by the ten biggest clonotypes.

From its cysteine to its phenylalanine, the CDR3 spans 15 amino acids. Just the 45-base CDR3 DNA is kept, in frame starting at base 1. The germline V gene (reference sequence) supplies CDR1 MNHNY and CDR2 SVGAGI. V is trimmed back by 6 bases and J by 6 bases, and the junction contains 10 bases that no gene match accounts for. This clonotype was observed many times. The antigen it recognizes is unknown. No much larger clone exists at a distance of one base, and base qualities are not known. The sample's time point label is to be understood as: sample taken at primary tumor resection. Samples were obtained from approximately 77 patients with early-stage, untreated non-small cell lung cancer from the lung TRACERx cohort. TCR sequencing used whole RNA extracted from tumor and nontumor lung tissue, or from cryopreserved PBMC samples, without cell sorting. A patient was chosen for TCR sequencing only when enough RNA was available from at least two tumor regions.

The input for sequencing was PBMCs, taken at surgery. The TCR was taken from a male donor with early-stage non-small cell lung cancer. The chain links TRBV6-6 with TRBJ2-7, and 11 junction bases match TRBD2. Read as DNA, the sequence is TGTGCCAGCAGCCCCTTAGCGGGAGGGCCTAGCGAGCAGTACTTC. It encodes CASSPLAGGPSEQYF.